The TCR beta chain described here comes from a study of neurological immune-mediated disorders. General study results and limits: HTLV-1-associated myelopathy displayed the greatest TCR clonal expansion, and multiple sclerosis exhibited the smallest, lower than that of healthy controls.

Time point here: longitudinal time-point 3. The unsorted libraries had their origin in 2 million PBMCs stored at -80 C. This clonotype was counted at least ten times. Its antigen is unknown. This CDR3 has 13 amino acids. Per the germline V gene, CDR1 is ENHRY and CDR2 is SYGVKD. Trimming took 4 bases from V and 6 from J, leaving 13 bases between them. TCRdb re-called the 5' RACE reads through MiXCR, storing one row per CDR3 protein. Of fewer than 55,000 distinct CDR3 sequences listed, 10% to 15% are singletons. Sequencing was done on a sample of PBMCs. This chain links TRBV10-3 with TRBJ2-7; no clear D. The sequence was obtained from a male donor with HTLV-1-associated myelopathy (HAM/TSP). The CDR3 sequence: CAISGPPVIEQYF. The CDR3 DNA sequence: TGTGCCATCAGTGGGCCCCCTGTCATCGAGCAGTACTTC.